These T cell receptor beta chains were read from a single sample in a study of OX40 agonist ivuxolimab in advanced cancers. TCRdb keeps only in-frame clones here, not all; method: immunoSEQ multiplex PCR. The sample has 63,000 or so clones, 84% seen once. The sample here was CD4+ or CD8+ T cells sorted from blood, taken in a trial of the OX40 agonist ivuxolimab. The receptor set was obtained from an adult with an advanced solid tumor such as melanoma, head and neck, liver or kidney cancer. CDR3s include the opening cysteine and the closing phenylalanine or tryptophan. The D gene is left open where the match is weak. Part of the rows lack a size; the others show once, few, many or a class for expanded clones.

clone size: once
D gene: TRBD1
V gene: TRBV5-1
J gene: TRBJ1-6
CDR3 DNA: TGCGCCAGCAGCTCATTGACAGGGGAGAGTTCACCCCTCCACTTT
CDR3 protein: CASSSLTGESSPLHF

clone size: once
D gene: .
V gene: TRBV4-2
J gene: TRBJ1-2
CDR3 DNA: TGTGCCAGCAGCCAATTAATGGGGGTGGTTGGGCATGGCTACACCTTC
CDR3 protein: CASSQLMGVVGHGYTF

clone size: .
D gene: .
V gene: TRBV7-2
J gene: TRBJ2-5
CDR3 DNA: TGTGCCAGCTGTCGATTGGAACAAGAGACCCAGTACTTC
CDR3 protein: CASCRLEQETQYF

clone size: .
D gene: .
V gene: TRBV4-1
J gene: TRBJ1-2
CDR3 DNA: TGCGCCAGCAGCCAAAGCCAGGGGACTCTAAGGGGCTACACCTTC
CDR3 protein: CASSQSQGTLRGYTF

clone size: .
D gene: .
V gene: TRBV10-3
J gene: TRBJ1-2
CDR3 DNA: TGTGCCATCAGTGACCTACAGGAGAACTATGGCTACACCTTC
CDR3 protein: CAISDLQENYGYTF

clone size: .
D gene: TRBD1
V gene: TRBV4-2
J gene: TRBJ2-7
CDR3 DNA: TGTGCCAGCAGCCAAGACGTACAGGGGAAAGCGTACGAGCAGTACTTC
CDR3 protein: CASSQDVQGKAYEQYF

clone size: .
D gene: TRBD1
V gene: TRBV30
J gene: TRBJ1-2
CDR3 DNA: TGTGCCTGGAGGGGGACAGGGGACTATGGCTACACCTTC
CDR3 protein: CAWRGTGDYGYTF

clone size: .
D gene: TRBD2
V gene: TRBV27
J gene: TRBJ2-3
CDR3 DNA: TGTGCCAGCAGTTTAACAGTTCCTAGCGGGGCATCAGATACGCAGTATTTT
CDR3 protein: CASSLTVPSGASDTQYF

clone size: .
D gene: .
V gene: TRBV28
J gene: TRBJ1-2
CDR3 DNA: TGTGCCAGCAGTTTGAATCTCTATGGCTACACCTTC
CDR3 protein: CASSLNLYGYTF

clone size: .
D gene: .
V gene: TRBV4-1
J gene: TRBJ1-1
CDR3 DNA: TGCGCCAGCAGCTTCAATCTGGAGAGGGATGCTGAAGCTTTCTTT
CDR3 protein: CASSFNLERDAEAFF

clone size: .
D gene: .
V gene: TRBV5-8
J gene: TRBJ2-5
CDR3 DNA: TGTGCCAGCAGCTTGGGGGAGAGGGGGCAAGAGACCCAGTACTTC
CDR3 protein: CASSLGERGQETQYF

clone size: .
D gene: TRBD2
V gene: TRBV4-3
J gene: TRBJ2-5
CDR3 DNA: TGCGCCAGCAGCCAAGAACCAGCGGGGGGGTCAACGACCCAGTACTTC
CDR3 protein: CASSQEPAGGSTTQYF

clone size: few
D gene: .
V gene: TRBV19
J gene: TRBJ1-5
CDR3 DNA: TGTGCCAGTAGTGCAGAAGACGACAGGCAGCCCCAGCATTTT
CDR3 protein: CASSAEDDRQPQHF

clone size: .
D gene: TRBD2
V gene: TRBV11-2
J gene: TRBJ2-5
CDR3 DNA: TGTGCCAGCAGCGATCCGGGACTAGCGGGGGGCAGAAAGACCCAGTACTTC
CDR3 protein: CASSDPGLAGGRKTQYF

clone size: once
D gene: .
V gene: TRBV18
J gene: TRBJ2-7
CDR3 DNA: TGTGCCAGCTCAGGCCTAGGTAACGAGCAGTACTTC
CDR3 protein: CASSGLGNEQYF

clone size: .
D gene: .
V gene: TRBV18
J gene: TRBJ1-5
CDR3 DNA: TGTGCCAGCTCACCCCAGCCTAGCAATCAGCCCCAGCATTTT
CDR3 protein: CASSPQPSNQPQHF

clone size: .
D gene: TRBD2
V gene: TRBV6-4
J gene: TRBJ2-3
CDR3 DNA: TGTGCCAGCTCCTTCTCTAGCGGCCCCACAGATACGCAGTATTTT
CDR3 protein: CASSFSSGPTDTQYF

clone size: .
D gene: .
V gene: TRBV6-1
J gene: TRBJ1-1
CDR3 DNA: TGTGCCAGCGCTAGTCGACCCCCGAACACTGAAGCTTTCTTT
CDR3 protein: CASASRPPNTEAFF

clone size: .
D gene: .
V gene: TRBV5-6
J gene: TRBJ2-5
CDR3 DNA: TGTGCCAGCAGCACGCCCTCTCTACGAGGGCAGTACTTC
CDR3 protein: CASSTPSLRGQYF

clone size: .
D gene: .
V gene: TRBV29-1
J gene: TRBJ1-1
CDR3 DNA: TGCAGCGCCCTCGATGGGGTGGAAGCTTTCTTT
CDR3 protein: CSALDGVEAFF

clone size: .
D gene: TRBD1
V gene: TRBV19
J gene: TRBJ2-7
CDR3 DNA: TGTGCCAGTAGTACCCGACAGGGGCTTGAGCAGTACTTC
CDR3 protein: CASSTRQGLEQYF

clone size: .
D gene: TRBD1
V gene: TRBV4-3
J gene: TRBJ2-2
CDR3 DNA: TGCGCCAGCAGCCAAGGCCCGGGGACAGGGGGCGCGACCGGGGAGCTGTTTTTT
CDR3 protein: CASSQGPGTGGATGELFF

clone size: few
D gene: .
V gene: TRBV28
J gene: TRBJ1-5
CDR3 DNA: TGTGCCAGCAGCCCCCTAAATCAGCCCCAGCATTTT
CDR3 protein: CASSPLNQPQHF

clone size: .
D gene: .
V gene: TRBV7-2
J gene: TRBJ1-3
CDR3 DNA: TGTGCCAGCAGCTTGAGGGGTACCTCTGGAAACACCATATATTTT
CDR3 protein: CASSLRGTSGNTIYF

clone size: .
D gene: .
V gene: TRBV9
J gene: TRBJ2-5
CDR3 DNA: TGTGCCAGCAGCGTAGGTGGGGGGCCCCAAGAGACCCAGTACTTC
CDR3 protein: CASSVGGGPQETQYF

clone size: .
D gene: .
V gene: TRBV7-2
J gene: TRBJ2-7
CDR3 DNA: TGTGCCAGCAGCTTTCCCGGGGGGCCGCAATCCTACGAGCAGTACTTC
CDR3 protein: CASSFPGGPQSYEQYF

clone size: .
D gene: .
V gene: TRBV5-4
J gene: TRBJ2-5
CDR3 DNA: TGTGCCAGCACCGACCGGGACCTTGGGTGGGAGACCCAGTACTTC
CDR3 protein: CASTDRDLGWETQYF

clone size: .
D gene: .
V gene: TRBV5-4
J gene: TRBJ2-2
CDR3 DNA: TGTGCCAGCAGCTTGGCCAGGGGCACCGGGGAGCTGTTTTTT
CDR3 protein: CASSLARGTGELFF